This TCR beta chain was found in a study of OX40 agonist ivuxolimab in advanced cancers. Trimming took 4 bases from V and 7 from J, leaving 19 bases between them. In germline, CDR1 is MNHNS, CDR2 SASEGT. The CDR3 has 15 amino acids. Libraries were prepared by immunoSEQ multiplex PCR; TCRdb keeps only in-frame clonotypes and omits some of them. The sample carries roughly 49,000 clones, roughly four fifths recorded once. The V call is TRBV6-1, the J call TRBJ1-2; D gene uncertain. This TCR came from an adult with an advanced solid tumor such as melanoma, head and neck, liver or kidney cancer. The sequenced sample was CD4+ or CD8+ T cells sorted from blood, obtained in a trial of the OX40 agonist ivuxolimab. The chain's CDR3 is CASSGGGLRPPGYTF. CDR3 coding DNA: TGTGCCAGCAGTGGGGGAGGGCTCCGGCCCCCTGGCTACACCTTC.